This T cell receptor beta chain came from a study of blood T cell repertoires in COVID-19. As for the study in general: Sites across the United States, Italy and Spain contributed samples from acute and convalescent COVID-19. PBMCs, B-cell-depleted T cells, or T cells provided the cDNA or gDNA that made up the material.

With V trimmed by 6 bases and J by 2 bases, 4 bases remained unmatched. Per germline, CDR1 SGHRS and CDR2 YFSETQ. This CDR3 is built from 14 residues. Per the authors' pipeline: Nucleated cell number was recorded as an estimate derived from reference gene primer amplification. TCRdb's copy holds only in-frame clones and misses some; the assay was immunoSEQ multiplex PCR. Clonal size and the V and J genes are those of that table, whereas D and trimming came from the DNA. Of 240,000 or so clones in the sample, 80% to 90% were seen once. This clone was picked up a small number of times. The chain has TRBV5-1 and TRBJ2-7; TRBD1 matches at 11 bases. The sequencing sample was made of peripheral blood. The sequence was collected from a man aged 60 to 69 with acute or convalescent COVID-19. CDR3 coding DNA: TGCGCCAGCACCAGGGACAGGGGGACCTACGAGCAGTACTTC. Translating gives CASTRDRGTYEQYF.